The sequence of this TCR beta chain was determined in a study of shared T cell receptors in the human thymus. V lost 0 bases to trimming and J lost 6 bases, with 15 bases between them. The CDR3 extends over 15 amino acids. Germline V gene sequence: CDR1 SGDLS, CDR2 YYNGEE. Profiling relied on immunoSEQ multiplex PCR, and the TCRdb table lists in-frame clones only, not all of them. The sample lists some 700,000 clones; 75% to 90% were seen once. This clone came up once. These same data were also listed under a study on human thymus T cells. That publication notes: Thymic tissue was derived from resections collected during corrective heart surgery. There appeared to be biased usage of V and J genes in thymic and blood repertoires.

The chain is built from TRBV9 and TRBJ1-1; a weak D match, TRBD1 (5 bases). This sequence originates from a girl under three years old with a congenital heart defect. Sequenced material: thymocytes. The CDR3 nucleotides read TGTGCCAGCAGCGTAGAGCAGGGCGAAGGGGCTGAAGCTTTCTTT. Protein product: CASSVEQGEGAEAFF.